The 25 T cell receptor beta chains below come from one sample, sequenced in a study of blood T cell repertoires in COVID-19. Measured with immunoSEQ multiplex PCR; TCRdb has only the in-frame clones, and not every one. This sample has roughly 250,000 clones, with about 85% found just once. The sequenced sample consisted of peripheral blood. Receptors were obtained from a human donor with COVID-19, enrolled during active disease. The donor label of this sample is uncertain.

The chain carries TRBV28 and TRBJ1-2; weak D call: TRBD1 (5 bases). Trimming stripped 2 bases from V and 1 base from J, with 8 bases between. The CDR3 runs 14 residues. Germline V gives CDR1 MDHEN, CDR2 SYDVKM. The CDR3 spells CASSLQGYNYGYTF. DNA of the CDR3: TGTGCCAGCAGTTTACAGGGTTATAACTATGGCTACACCTTC.

The V call is TRBV7-9, the J call TRBJ1-1, with a possible D match to TRBD1 (5 bases). Germline-derived CDR1 and CDR2 are SEHNR and FQNEAQ (reference sequence). The CDR3 contains 13 residues. The V gene lost 3 bases and the J gene lost 8 bases, with 13 bases spanning the gap. CDR3 bases: TGTGCCAGCAGCTTTTCAGGGATAGGGGAAGCTTTCTTT. Translating it yields CASSFSGIGEAFF.

This rearrangement joins TRBV7-9 to TRBJ1-6; D not resolved. V was shortened by 1 base and J by 8 bases, with 3 bases between the two germline ends. The CDR3 sequence is 12 residues long. Per the germline V gene, CDR1 is SEHNR and CDR2 is FQNEAQ (reference sequence). CDR3 loop: CASSLGDSPLHF. The CDR3 bases are TGTGCCAGCAGCTTAGGAGATTCACCCCTCCACTTT. Combining the CDR3 with reference TRBV7-9 and TRBJ1-6 gives the whole variable domain DTGVSQNPRHKITKRGQNVTFRCDPISEHNRLYWYRQTLGQGPEFLTYFQNEAQLEKSRLLSDRFSAERPKGSFSTLEIQRTEQGDSAMYLCASSLGDSPLHFGNGTRLTVT.

The V call is TRBV29-1, the J call TRBJ2-1; D is possibly TRBD1 (7 bases). Trimming pared 7 bases from V and 7 bases from J, leaving 23 bases between. The CDR3 has 15 amino acids. CDR1 is SQVTM, CDR2 ANQGSEA, per germline. The CDR3 DNA sequence: TGCAGCGCCGCGATTCAGGGGGGTACAGCGAATGAGCAGTTCTTC. This sequence encodes CSAAIQGGTANEQFF.

The chain joins TRBV7-9 to TRBJ1-6; TRBD1 is a possible D gene (5 bases). Germline CDR1 and CDR2: SEHNR and FQNEAQ (reference sequence). The CDR3 has 14 amino acids. Trimming took off 5 bases at V and 10 bases at J, with 15 bases between the two ends. The CDR3 sequence is CASSAGGDGSPLHF. The CDR3 nucleotides read TGTGCCAGCAGCGCGGGAGGGGACGGATCACCCCTCCACTTT.

This clone was picked up a small number of times. This chain connects TRBV11-2 to TRBJ1-4; D is perhaps TRBD1 (5 bases). The germline V and J ends were trimmed by 5 bases and 3 bases, with 13 bases remaining between them. CDR3 length equals 15 residues. The V gene's germline CDR1 is SGHAT and CDR2 FQNNGV. The CDR3 is CASSQGAGANEKLFF. CDR3 in DNA: TGTGCCAGCAGCCAAGGGGCGGGGGCTAATGAAAAACTGTTTTTT.

This rearrangement joins TRBV30 to TRBJ1-2; the match to TRBD1 covers 7 bases. The junction had 8 bases not matched to a gene; V was cut back by 3 bases and J by 7 bases. CDR1 and CDR2 from the germline V gene are GTSNPN and SVGIG (reference sequence). The CDR3 length is 13 residues. CDR3 loop: CAWSADRVGGYTF. The CDR3 DNA reads as TGTGCCTGGAGCGCTGACAGGGTGGGTGGCTACACCTTC.

The chain combines TRBV5-5 with TRBJ2-1, with 9 nucleotides matching TRBD2. CDR1 and CDR2 from the germline V gene are SGHKS and YYEKEE (reference sequence). This CDR3 region has 15 residues. V lost 6 bases and J lost 8; bases outside the gene matches: 12. In DNA, the CDR3 is TGTGCCAGCACCCCCGTAGCGGGAGCACCCGATGAGCAGTTCTTC. Translation: CASTPVAGAPDEQFF.

This chain uses TRBV12-3 or TRBV12-4 with TRBJ2-5; 8 nucleotides line up with TRBD2. This CDR3 comprises 13 residues. The V and J ends lost 6 bases and 3 bases, in that order; junction bases with no gene match: 3. CDR3 DNA: TGTGCCAGCAGGAGAGCGGGAGAAGAGACCCAGTACTTC. Encoded protein: CASRRAGEETQYF.

This chain links TRBV4-1 with TRBJ2-1; the D gene is possibly TRBD1 (6 bases). V was pared by 7 bases and J by 10 bases, with 23 bases between. CDR3 size: 15 residues. The germline CDR1 and CDR2 sequences are MGHRA and YSYEKL. CDR3 coding DNA: TGCGCCAGCACCCCCGATCTCCGAGGGACAATCGAGCAGTTCTTC. Amino acids: CASTPDLRGTIEQFF.

This clone was seen once. The chain recombines TRBV18 with TRBJ2-1; 7 bases are a match to TRBD1. Trimming cost V 3 bases and J 4 bases; bases outside gene matches: 6. CDR1 is KGHSH and CDR2 is LQKENI in the germline V gene. This CDR3 spans 15 amino acids. The CDR3, as DNA: TGTGCCAGCTCACCTACAGGGGTAACATACAATGAGCAGTTCTTC. Protein product: CASSPTGVTYNEQFF.

The genes are TRBV6-2 or TRBV6-3 and TRBJ1-4; 9 bases are shared with TRBD1. CDR3 size: 14 residues. Germline V gene data show CDR1 as MNHEY and CDR2 as SVGEGT. Losses at the gene ends were 6 bases for V and 7 bases for J; bases not matched to a gene: 6. CDR3: CASSSGQGIEKLFF. The CDR3 coding sequence is TGTGCCAGCAGCTCGGGACAGGGCATTGAAAAACTGTTTTTT.

V and J are TRBV19 and TRBJ1-5, with D uncertain. CDR1 LNHDA and CDR2 SQIVND come from the germline V gene (reference sequence). V was pared by 7 bases and J by 3 bases, with 19 bases between. CDR3 length: 16 residues. Written as DNA, the CDR3 is TGTGCCAGTAAACCCCCAGGTTCTCCCTTCAATCAGCCCCAGCATTTT. It translates to CASKPPGSPFNQPQHF. The full variable domain, in which reference TRBV19 and TRBJ1-5 provide the parts outside the CDR3, is DGGITQSPKYLFRKEGQNVTLSCEQNLNHDAMYWYRQDPGQGLRLIYYSQIVNDFQKGDIAEGYSVSREKKESFPLTVTSAQKNPTAFYLCASKPPGSPFNQPQHFGDGTRLSIL.

Written as DNA, the CDR3 is TGTGCCAGCAGCAACTACCCCGATCCCAATCAGCCCCAGCATTTT. Its protein product is CASSNYPDPNQPQHF. The rearrangement uses TRBV21-1 and TRBJ1-5. TRBV21-1 is a pseudogene. The CDR3 sequence is 15 residues long.

The chain employs TRBV7-8 and TRBJ1-3; TRBD1 matches at 9 bases. This CDR3 contains 18 residues. Germline assignment: CDR1 SGHVS and CDR2 FQNEAQ. V was clipped by 6 bases and J by 1 base; unmatched bases: 13. CDR3 region: CASSPVPAQGASGNTIYF. As DNA, the CDR3 is TGTGCCAGCAGTCCGGTCCCCGCACAGGGGGCGTCTGGAAACACCATATATTTT.

This rearrangement joins TRBV5-6 to TRBJ2-5; 9 bases are shared with TRBD1. The J segment lost 5 bases and the V segment lost 2 bases, leaving 7 bases of the junction unmatched. Per germline, CDR1 SGHDT and CDR2 YYEEEE. The CDR3 is made up of 15 amino acids. CDR3 sequence: CASSFPQGAGETQYF. As DNA, the CDR3 is TGTGCCAGCAGCTTTCCACAGGGGGCGGGGGAGACCCAGTACTTC. Based on the CDR3 plus reference TRBV5-6 and TRBJ2-5, the full variable domain is DAGVTQSPTHLIKTRGQQVTLRCSPKSGHDTVSWYQQALGQGPQFIFQYYEEEERQRGNFPDRFSGHQFPNYSSELNVNALLLGDSALYLCASSFPQGAGETQYFGPGTRLLVL.

This chain joins TRBV28 and TRBJ1-1; no definite D call. Trimming took 6 bases from V and 4 from J, leaving 18 bases between them. CDR3 size: 15 residues. Germline CDR1 and CDR2: MDHEN and SYDVKM. CDR3 nucleotides: TGTGCCAGCAGATCCCCTTCCGCGGGGAGCACTGAAGCTTTCTTT. Translation gives CASRSPSAGSTEAFF.

As to this clone: Other DNA sequences within the sample encode an identical CDR3. The chain carries TRBV5-1 and TRBJ2-6; D unclear. Deletions cut 3 bases from V and 0 bases from J, with 4 bases between. This CDR3 has 14 amino acids. Germline V CDR1 and CDR2: SGHRS, YFSETQ. CDR3 sequence reads: CASSSNSGANVLTF. CDR3 in DNA: TGCGCCAGCAGCTCAAACTCTGGGGCCAACGTCCTGACTTTC.

The J gene is TRBJ1-1, the V gene TRBV24-1; tentatively, D is TRBD1 (5 bases). The CDR3 has 11 residues. Per the germline V gene, CDR1 is KGHDR and CDR2 is SFDVKD. Trimming took 6 bases from V and 7 from J, leaving 8 bases between them. CDR3 region: CATSQGGEAFF. The CDR3 nucleotides are TGTGCCACCAGTCAGGGCGGTGAAGCTTTCTTT.

The chain carries TRBV3-1 (or the pseudogene TRBV3-2) and TRBJ1-2; 8 positions agree with TRBD1. The CDR3 consists of 22 residues. J gave up 6 bases and V 0 bases, and 27 bases lay outside the gene matches. CDR1 is LGHDT and CDR2 is YNNKEL in the germline V gene (reference sequence). Here the CDR3 reads CASSQDITGGAPRPRSTDGYTF. CDR3 bases: TGTGCCAGCAGCCAAGATATAACAGGGGGTGCCCCTCGTCCCCGATCCACCGATGGCTACACCTTC.

V is TRBV4-2 and J is TRBJ2-7; TRBD2 might be the D (6 bases). The CDR3 consists of 15 residues. V lost 1 base and J 0 bases, leaving 10 bases between the germline ends. Germline V gene data show CDR1 as LGHNA and CDR2 as YNFKEQ. CDR3 in DNA: TGTGCCAGCAGCCAAGGAGACGGGAGCTCCTACGAGCAGTACTTC. As protein: CASSQGDGSSYEQYF.

This chain uses TRBV5-1 with TRBJ1-1; D uncertain. V was trimmed by 0 bases and J by 5 bases, leaving 11 bases between them. The germline CDR1 and CDR2 sequences are SGHRS and YFSETQ. CDR3 size: 14 residues. CDR3 region: CASSLGEPRTEAFF. The CDR3 DNA follows: TGCGCCAGCAGCTTGGGGGAGCCCAGGACTGAAGCTTTCTTT. The whole variable domain, filled in from reference TRBV5-1 and TRBJ1-1, reads KAGVTQTPRYLIKTRGQQVTLSCSPISGHRSVSWYQQTPGQGLQFLFEYFSETQRNKGNFPGRFSGRQFSNSRSEMNVSTLELGDSALYLCASSLGEPRTEAFFGQGTRLTVV.

Worth noting for this clone: The junction does not match germline at one end; this may be a read error. CDR3: CASSLVEVRATNEKLFF. CDR3 DNA sequence: TGTGCTAGCAGCTTAGTCGAGGTCAGAGCAACTAATGAAAAACTGTTTTTT. The gene calls are TRBV7-7 and TRBJ1-4; no firm D call. CDR1 is SSHAT, CDR2 FNYEAQ, per germline (reference sequence). This CDR3 is 17 amino acids long.

The chain has TRBV12-3 or TRBV12-4 and TRBJ1-1, with D tentatively TRBD1 (6 bases). The CDR3 runs 12 residues. The germline V and J ends were trimmed by 9 bases and 8 bases, with 16 bases remaining between them. CDR3 nucleotide sequence: TGTGCCAGTAAAACCGGGACACAAGAAGCTTTCTTT. Protein: CASKTGTQEAFF.

The rearrangement uses TRBV3-1 (or the pseudogene TRBV3-2) and TRBJ1-6, with no clear D. The CDR3 spans 14 residues. In germline, CDR1 is LGHDT, CDR2 YNNKEL (reference sequence). Trimming took off 1 base at V and 10 bases at J, with 11 bases between the two ends. The DNA for the CDR3 is TGTGCCAGCAGCCAAGCAGTCGGCGGCTCACCCCTCCACTTT. This translates into CASSQAVGGSPLHF.